This T cell receptor (beta chain) was found in a study of OX40 agonist ivuxolimab in advanced cancers. Points from the study as a whole: The average count of expanded clones was higher among CD8+ T cells than among CD4+.

Remarks on this clone: Its target is unknown.

TCRdb keeps only in-frame clones here, not all; method: immunoSEQ multiplex PCR. The sample consists of about 50,000 clones, roughly 89% of them appearing once. Per germline, CDR1 MDHEN and CDR2 SYDVKM. J was trimmed by 1 base and V by 3 bases; bases with no gene match: 12. This CDR3 comprises 19 residues. The chain recombines TRBV28 with TRBJ2-4; 10 nucleotides align to TRBD1. The sample in question was CD4+ or CD8+ T cells sorted from blood, obtained in a trial of the OX40 agonist ivuxolimab. The sequence came from an adult with an advanced solid tumor such as melanoma, head and neck, liver or kidney cancer. The CDR3 DNA reads as TGTGCCAGCAGTTTTTCCCCCAGGGACAGGGGTCGGGCCAAAAACATTCAGTACTTC. Its translation is CASSFSPRDRGRAKNIQYF.